The 20 T cell receptor beta chains in this list originate from one sample, sequenced in a study of blood T cell repertoires in COVID-19. Sequencing used immunoSEQ multiplex PCR; TCRdb keeps in-frame clones, though not all of them. The table includes 75,000 to 85,000 clones, about 88% detected once. The specimen sequenced was peripheral blood. The receptors were sampled from a human donor in a cohort sampled during active COVID-19.

The CDR3 bases are TGTGCCAGCCCAACCGGGACTAGCGGGGCCTACGAGCAGTACTTC. It specifies CASPTGTSGAYEQYF. This chain uses TRBV19 with TRBJ2-7, with TRBD2 matching 13 bases. This CDR3 is 15 amino acids long. With V trimmed by 9 bases and J by 2 bases, 7 bases remained unmatched. Per the germline V gene, CDR1 is LNHDA and CDR2 is SQIVND (reference sequence).

For the CDR3, the DNA is TGTGCCAGCGTGGACAGGGATAAGAGCTCCTATAATTCACCCCTCCACTTT. Translating gives CASVDRDKSSYNSPLHF. The chain has TRBV19 and TRBJ1-6, with 8 bases that match TRBD1. V dropped 9 bases and J dropped 0; count of bases not matched to a gene: 10. Germline assignment: CDR1 LNHDA and CDR2 SQIVND (reference sequence). The CDR3 contains 17 residues.

J is TRBJ1-1 and V is TRBV4-1, with D possibly matching TRBD1 (6 bases). Germline V gene sequence: CDR1 MGHRA, CDR2 YSYEKL. V dropped 4 bases and J dropped 4 bases, with 22 bases sitting between them. The CDR3 is 17 residues long. The CDR3 bases are TGCGCCAGCAGCCCGGTGACAGGTCCAAGACCAGGCACTGAAGCTTTCTTT. It yields the protein CASSPVTGPRPGTEAFF.

V is TRBV4-2 and J is TRBJ1-4; D perhaps matches TRBD1 (5 bases). Germline CDR1 LGHNA, CDR2 YNFKEQ. The CDR3 consists of 12 residues. Trimming cost V 8 bases and J 15 bases, with 19 bases left between them. This CDR3 reads CASGITQGSMFF. As DNA, the CDR3 is TGTGCCAGCGGGATTACGCAGGGAAGTATGTTTTTT.

The chain uses TRBV5-1 and TRBJ2-3; 11 bases are a match to TRBD2. The CDR3 consists of 16 residues. Germline CDR1 and CDR2: SGHRS and YFSETQ. The J segment lost 5 bases and the V segment lost 5 bases, leaving 10 bases of the junction unmatched. Written as DNA, the CDR3 is TGCGCCAGCAGTCTCCTAGCGGGGGGACGAATAGATACGCAGTATTTT. It translates to CASSLLAGGRIDTQYF.

The chain combines TRBV18 with TRBJ2-3, with a tentative D call TRBD1 (6 bases). The germline V gene has CDR1 KGHSH and CDR2 LQKENI. This CDR3 has 13 amino acids. Deletions cut 3 bases from V and 7 bases from J, with 11 bases between. CDR3 in DNA: TGTGCCAGCTCACCTCAGGACAGAAATACGCAGTATTTT. Its protein product is CASSPQDRNTQYF.

This chain links TRBV28 with TRBJ2-4; D might be TRBD1 (5 bases). The CDR3 totals 15 residues. Trimming took 4 bases from V and 4 from J, leaving 14 bases between them. Germline V gene lookup returns CDR1 MDHEN and CDR2 SYDVKM. This chain's CDR3 is CASSSSGQLKNIQYF. CDR3 nucleotide sequence: TGTGCCAGCAGTTCTTCTGGACAACTGAAAAACATTCAGTACTTC. Based on the CDR3 plus reference TRBV28 and TRBJ2-4, the full variable domain is DVKVTQSSRYLVKRTGEKVFLECVQDMDHENMFWYRQDPGLGLRLIYFSYDVKMKEKGDIPEGYSVSREKKERFSLILESASTNQTSMYLCASSSSGQLKNIQYFGAGTRLSVL.

CDR3 region: CASSLAGGETQYF. The CDR3 DNA reads TGTGCCAGCAGCTTAGCGGGAGGTGAGACCCAGTACTTC. The genes are TRBV7-9 and TRBJ2-5, with TRBD2 as a possible D gene (6 bases). In germline, CDR1 is SEHNR, CDR2 FQNEAQ (reference sequence). The CDR3 extends over 13 amino acids. Trimming left V 0 bases short and J 5 bases short, with 7 bases between.

The chain employs TRBV5-1 and TRBJ2-1, with D possibly matching TRBD1 (5 bases). This CDR3 contains 15 residues. V lost 0 bases and J 13 bases, leaving 20 bases between the germline ends. Germline CDR1 reads SGHRS; CDR2 reads YFSETQ. The CDR3 here is CASSLGGRAARGQFF. CDR3 nucleotides: TGCGCCAGCAGCTTGGGGGGCCGAGCAGCTAGGGGACAGTTCTTC. Supplemented by reference TRBV5-1 and TRBJ2-1, the full variable domain reads KAGVTQTPRYLIKTRGQQVTLSCSPISGHRSVSWYQQTPGQGLQFLFEYFSETQRNKGNFPGRFSGRQFSNSRSEMNVSTLELGDSALYLCASSLGGRAARGQFFGPGTRLTVL.

The rearrangement uses TRBV19 and TRBJ2-2; no reliable D call. The CDR3 is made up of 13 amino acids. Germline-derived CDR1 and CDR2 are LNHDA and SQIVND (reference sequence). The V gene lost 1 base and the J gene lost 6 bases, with 6 bases spanning the gap. The CDR3 bases are TGTGCCAGTAGTATAGCCCCGGCCGGGGAGCTGTTTTTT. Translated: CASSIAPAGELFF. Variable domain in full (rest from reference TRBV19 and TRBJ2-2): DGGITQSPKYLFRKEGQNVTLSCEQNLNHDAMYWYRQDPGQGLRLIYYSQIVNDFQKGDIAEGYSVSREKKESFPLTVTSAQKNPTAFYLCASSIAPAGELFFGEGSRLTVL.

J is TRBJ2-1 and V is TRBV2, with a possible D match to TRBD2 (6 bases). The CDR3 extends over 14 amino acids. Between the trimmed V and J ends, which lost 4 bases and 6 bases, there was a span of 13 bases. CDR1 SNHLY and CDR2 FYNNEI come from the germline V gene. CDR3 region: CASSGGLRLNEQFF. CDR3 DNA: TGTGCCAGCAGTGGGGGACTCCGCCTCAATGAGCAGTTCTTC.

The chain is built from TRBV7-2 and TRBJ2-7; 8 nucleotides match TRBD2. Germline CDR1 and CDR2: SGHTA and FQGNSA. CDR3 length equals 15 residues. V shed 6 bases, J shed 4 bases, and the junction held 11 bases outside the gene matches. The CDR3 here is CASSRNSGVVYEQYF. The CDR3 DNA reads as TGTGCCAGCAGTCGTAATAGCGGGGTGGTTTACGAGCAGTACTTC.

This chain joins TRBV18 and TRBJ2-3; 9 bases are shared with TRBD1. CDR1 is KGHSH and CDR2 is LQKENI in the germline V gene. This CDR3 comprises 15 residues. Germline trimming cut 6 bases from V and 0 bases from J; bases unmatched to any gene: 4. The CDR3 here is CASSLTGGSTDTQYF. The CDR3 DNA sequence: TGTGCCAGCTCTCTGACAGGGGGAAGCACAGATACGCAGTATTTT.

This clone occurred a few times. The chain combines TRBV18 with TRBJ1-3; a weak D match, TRBD1 (5 bases). This CDR3 comprises 16 residues. The germline CDR1 and CDR2 sequences are KGHSH and LQKENI. V lost 1 base and J lost 0, with 10 bases in between. CDR3: CASSPRGGFSGNTIYF. The CDR3 DNA follows: TGTGCCAGCTCACCACGGGGGGGTTTCTCTGGAAACACCATATATTTT.

The J gene is TRBJ2-5, the V gene TRBV4-1; 11 positions agree with TRBD1. V lost 6 bases, J lost 3 bases, and 9 bases stayed unmatched. This CDR3 is built from 16 residues. CDR1 and CDR2 (germline): MGHRA, YSYEKL. CDR3 amino acids: CASSPLPGQGEETQYF. In DNA, the CDR3 is TGCGCCAGCAGTCCTTTGCCGGGACAGGGGGAAGAGACCCAGTACTTC.

The gene calls are TRBV11-2 and TRBJ2-1; tentatively, D is TRBD2 (5 bases). CDR1 is SGHAT, CDR2 FQNNGV, per germline. CDR3 length: 16 residues. With 5 bases removed from V and 10 bases from J, the gap between germline ends came to 24 bases. CDR3 DNA: TGTGCCAGCAGCCCGATCGCGGGTGTAAAAGCTGGCGAGCAGTTCTTC. Translation: CASSPIAGVKAGEQFF.

This clone appeared once. J is TRBJ1-2 and V is TRBV12-3 or TRBV12-4; D not certain. The V and J ends lost 2 bases and 6 bases respectively, with 7 bases between them. The CDR3 has 12 residues. CDR3 loop: CASSLFSHGYTF. CDR3 in DNA: TGTGCCAGCAGTTTATTCTCCCATGGCTACACCTTC.

V is TRBV30 and J is TRBJ1-3; unclear D gene. This CDR3 spans 15 amino acids. Germline lookup yields CDR1 GTSNPN and CDR2 SVGIG (reference sequence). V was pared by 0 bases and J by 0 bases, with 9 bases between. CDR3 sequence reads: CAWSVDSSSGNTIYF. The CDR3 DNA reads as TGTGCCTGGAGTGTCGACTCGAGCTCTGGAAACACCATATATTTT.

This chain links TRBV5-8 with TRBJ1-1; 7 bases line up with TRBD1. Germline lookup yields CDR1 SGHTS and CDR2 YDEGEE. The CDR3 is 14 residues long. Germline trimming cut 1 base from V and 0 bases from J; bases unmatched to any gene: 0. The CDR3 DNA follows: TGTGCCAGCAGCTTGACAGGGGTGAACACTGAAGCTTTCTTT. As protein: CASSLTGVNTEAFF.

The J gene is TRBJ1-4, the V gene TRBV4-3; D is unclear. The V and J ends lost 0 bases and 10 bases respectively, with 6 bases between them. This CDR3 is 12 amino acids long. In germline, CDR1 is LGHNA, CDR2 YSLEER. CDR3 loop: CASSQERGKLFF. In DNA, the CDR3 is TGCGCCAGCAGCCAAGAGAGAGGAAAACTGTTTTTT.